The 4 T cell receptor beta chains presented below share a single source sample, sequenced in a study of blood T cell repertoires in COVID-19. Method: immunoSEQ multiplex PCR; TCRdb's copy keeps in-frame clones and lacks some. The table records about 68,000 clones, nearly 90% of them present only once. The sequenced material came from peripheral blood. These receptors originate from a woman aged 45-60 years with COVID-19, enrolled during active disease.

The chain is built from TRBV7-8 and TRBJ2-7; D not resolved. V lost 3 bases, J lost 3 bases, and 15 bases lay in between. This CDR3 comprises 15 residues. CDR1 and CDR2 (germline): SGHVS, FQNEAQ. CDR3 protein: CASSLSPASGYEQYF. CDR3 nucleotide sequence: TGTGCCAGCAGCTTGTCTCCCGCTTCCGGCTACGAGCAGTACTTC.

This chain links TRBV29-1 with TRBJ1-1; D is uncertain. Trimming removed 7 bases at V and 4 bases at J, with 10 bases between. CDR1 is SQVTM and CDR2 is ANQGSEA in the germline V gene. There are 11 residues in the CDR3. The CDR3 spells CSGGVGTEAFF. CDR3 coding DNA: TGCAGCGGCGGGGTGGGCACTGAAGCTTTCTTT.

J is TRBJ1-3 and V is TRBV7-9; a weak D match, TRBD1 (6 bases). Germline CDR1 reads SEHNR; CDR2 reads FQNEAQ (reference sequence). The CDR3 contains 17 residues. Trimming removed 7 bases at V and 6 bases at J, with 25 bases between. CDR3 DNA sequence: TGTGCCAGCAAACCGGGGGGAACAGGGTTGGAGAAAAACACCATATATTTT. Translated, it gives CASKPGGTGLEKNTIYF.

CDR3 amino acids: CASTSPGANVLTF. In DNA form, the CDR3 reads TGTGCCAGTACCTCCCCCGGGGCCAACGTCCTGACTTTC. The genes are TRBV19 and TRBJ2-6; no reliable D call. V lost 7 bases and J 4 bases, leaving 8 bases between the germline ends. The CDR3 covers 13 residues. From germline, CDR1 is LNHDA and CDR2 SQIVND (reference sequence). Using reference TRBV19 and TRBJ2-6 for the parts outside the CDR3, the full variable domain is DGGITQSPKYLFRKEGQNVTLSCEQNLNHDAMYWYRQDPGQGLRLIYYSQIVNDFQKGDIAEGYSVSREKKESFPLTVTSAQKNPTAFYLCASTSPGANVLTFGAGSRLTVL.